The clone carrying this T cell receptor beta chain was seen only a few times. J was trimmed by 0 bases and V by 5 bases; bases with no gene match: 5. CDR3 length: 14 residues. In germline, CDR1 is SGHKS, CDR2 YYEKEE (reference sequence). A TCRbeta library incorporating unique molecular identifiers was prepared. TCRdb used MiXCR to reprocess the PCR reads, holding one entry per CDR3 protein. Of about 360,000 distinct CDR3 sequences in the sample, more than 10% were seen once. The source of the sample is a study of T-cell reconstitution after alpha-beta-depleted transplantation in children. The specimen comprised PBMCs, sampled from the stem cell graft. This sequence joins TRBV5-5 and TRBJ2-7, with 7 bases aligning to TRBD1. The sequence was collected from a human donor who donated a stem cell graft to a child with Fanconi anemia. CDR3 coding DNA: TGTGCCAGCAGTCCCTGGGACAGCTCCTACGAGCAGTACTTC. Translated, it gives CASSPWDSSYEQYF.